One and the same sample provided the 23 T cell receptor beta chains below, sequenced in a study. TCRdb passed the 5' RACE reads through MiXCR, listing each CDR3 protein once. The sample carries more than 40,000 distinct CDR3 sequences, 25% to 30% recorded once. Sequenced material: memory CD4+ T cells sorted from a lymph node. Subset defined: memory CD4+ T cells, CD4+CD45RO+CD25-. These receptors all stem from a female donor with breast cancer.

This clonotype was counted between two and nine times. The chain carries TRBV15 and TRBJ1-5, with 7 positions matching TRBD1. J gave up 5 bases and V 0 bases, and 4 bases lay outside the gene matches. The CDR3 runs to 15 residues. The germline CDR1 and CDR2 sequences are LNHNV and YYDKDF (reference sequence). CDR3 DNA sequence: TGTGCCACCAGCAGAGATAGAGACAGGGATCAGCCCCAGCATTTT. Translation: CATSRDRDRDQPQHF.

The chain combines TRBV20-1 with TRBJ2-1, with D tentatively TRBD2 (6 bases). V was trimmed by 8 bases and J by 7 bases, leaving 18 bases between them. Germline CDR1 and CDR2: DFQATT and SNEGSKA (reference sequence). This CDR3 is 13 amino acids long. The CDR3 reads CSPDRTAGNEQFF. CDR3 nucleotides: TGCAGTCCGGACCGCACCGCGGGGAATGAGCAGTTCTTC.

This clonotype was seen ten or more times. This chain connects TRBV6-2 or TRBV6-3 to TRBJ2-7; 7 nucleotides match TRBD2. From germline, CDR1 is MNHEY and CDR2 SVGEGT. V was pared by 7 bases and J by 4 bases, with 7 bases of the junction left unmatched. The CDR3 has 13 amino acids. The CDR3: CASTSSGGYEQYF. For the CDR3, the DNA is TGTGCCAGCACATCTTCGGGGGGATACGAGCAGTACTTC.

The CDR3 sequence is CASSAYNEQFF. For the CDR3, the DNA is TGTGCCAGCAGCGCCTACAATGAGCAGTTCTTC. The chain recombines TRBV27 with TRBJ2-1; D not resolved. CDR3 length: 11 residues. V was shortened by 6 bases and J by 2 bases, with 2 bases between the two germline ends. Germline V lookup: CDR1 MNHEY, CDR2 SMNVEV (reference sequence).

V is TRBV5-6 and J is TRBJ1-3, with D unresolved. Germline CDR1 reads SGHDT; CDR2 reads YYEEEE. The CDR3 contains 13 residues. V lost 0 bases and J lost 2, with 3 bases in between. As DNA, the CDR3 is TGTGCCAGCAGCTTGGGAACTGGAAACACCATATATTTT. This encodes CASSLGTGNTIYF.

The chain employs TRBV20-1 and TRBJ2-7; 12 nucleotides match TRBD1. CDR1 and CDR2 (germline): DFQATT, SNEGSKA (reference sequence). The CDR3 is made up of 17 amino acids. The V segment lost 1 base and the J segment 2 bases; nucleotides outside the gene matches: 9. CDR3 nucleotides: TGCAGTGCTAGAGCTCGGTCGGGACAGGGGGCGACCTACGAGCAGTACTTC. Protein sequence: CSARARSGQGATYEQYF.

The chain has TRBV27 and TRBJ1-1; a possible D gene is TRBD1 (5 bases). CDR1 MNHEY and CDR2 SMNVEV come from the germline V gene (reference sequence). V was trimmed by 6 bases and J by 10 bases, leaving 21 bases between them. There are 14 residues in the CDR3. The CDR3 is CASSDLGVGQRAFF. DNA of the CDR3: TGTGCCAGCAGCGATCTGGGGGTGGGGCAGCGAGCTTTCTTT.

This clonotype was observed a few times. The V gene is TRBV7-9, the J gene TRBJ2-7; 10 positions agree with TRBD1. CDR3 length: 14 residues. The V and J ends lost 5 bases and 3 bases, in that order; junction bases with no gene match: 4. Looked up from germline, CDR1 is SEHNR and CDR2 is FQNEAQ (reference sequence). The CDR3 is CASSRDRGIYEQYF. CDR3 bases: TGTGCCAGCAGCCGGGACAGGGGCATCTACGAGCAGTACTTC.

The chain joins TRBV6-5 to TRBJ1-2; the D is unclear. Trimming pared 8 bases from V and 7 bases from J, leaving 20 bases between. The CDR3 is made up of 14 amino acids. Looked up from germline, CDR1 is MNHEY and CDR2 is SVGAGI. The CDR3 DNA sequence: TGTGCCAGCGGCAGCCTATCTTCCGGTAGTGGCTACACCTTC. This translates into CASGSLSSGSGYTF.

The rearrangement uses TRBV12-3 or TRBV12-4 and TRBJ2-3; D perhaps matches TRBD1 (5 bases). The CDR3 is 12 amino acids. Trimming pared 6 bases from V and 6 bases from J, leaving 10 bases between. The CDR3 DNA follows: TGTGCCAGCAGCCCGACAGAGGATACGCAGTATTTT. Translation: CASSPTEDTQYF.

This clonotype has a handful of counts. This sequence joins TRBV5-1 and TRBJ2-1, with a possible D match to TRBD1 (6 bases). The CDR3 has 12 amino acids. CDR1 and CDR2 from the germline V gene are SGHRS and YFSETQ. Trimming left V 4 bases short and J 10 bases short, with 12 bases between. The CDR3 DNA reads as TGCGCCAGCAGCCAAGCCGACAGGGAGCAGTTCTTC. Its translation: CASSQADREQFF. Supplemented by reference TRBV5-1 and TRBJ2-1, the full variable domain reads KAGVTQTPRYLIKTRGQQVTLSCSPISGHRSVSWYQQTPGQGLQFLFEYFSETQRNKGNFPGRFSGRQFSNSRSEMNVSTLELGDSALYLCASSQADREQFFGPGTRLTVL.

In its sample, this clonotype was seen a few times. This rearrangement joins TRBV6-1 to TRBJ1-1; D ambiguous. V lost 3 bases, J lost 0 bases, and 8 bases lay in between. Per the germline V gene, CDR1 is MNHNS and CDR2 is SASEGT. The CDR3 loop spans 14 amino acids. DNA of the CDR3: TGTGCCAGCAGTGATACATCCATGAACACTGAAGCTTTCTTT. Translation: CASSDTSMNTEAFF.

The rearrangement joins TRBV5-1 to TRBJ2-2; D not certain. Between the trimmed V and J ends, which lost 3 bases and 5 bases, there was a span of 8 bases. In germline, CDR1 is SGHRS, CDR2 YFSETQ. CDR3 length equals 13 residues. CDR3 in amino acids: CASSSWGTGELFF. For the CDR3, the DNA is TGCGCCAGCAGCTCCTGGGGAACCGGGGAGCTGTTTTTT.

The V and J genes are TRBV9 and TRBJ1-2; 11 bases are shared with TRBD1. Looked up from germline, CDR1 is SGDLS and CDR2 is YYNGEE. Trimming took 4 bases from V and 8 from J; bases not matched to a gene: 13. The CDR3 sequence is 16 residues long. Here the CDR3 reads CASSYSIGQGAKGYTF. The CDR3 nucleotides are TGTGCCAGCAGCTACAGTATAGGACAGGGGGCGAAAGGCTACACCTTC.

The chain has TRBV19 and TRBJ2-6, with D hard to call. The CDR3 is 15 amino acids. V lost 3 bases and J 0 bases, leaving 6 bases between the germline ends. CDR1 and CDR2 (germline): LNHDA, SQIVND (reference sequence). The CDR3 region is CASSIPGSGANVLTF. The DNA of the CDR3 is TGTGCCAGTAGTATCCCGGGCTCTGGGGCCAACGTCCTGACTTTC.

This clonotype was detected only a few times. The V gene is TRBV4-1, the J gene TRBJ2-3; 9 bases line up with TRBD2. Germline V gives CDR1 MGHRA, CDR2 YSYEKL. The J segment lost 2 bases and the V segment lost 1 base, leaving 4 bases of the junction unmatched. The CDR3 spans 16 residues. CDR3: CASSQAAGGNTDTQYF. CDR3 DNA sequence: TGCGCCAGCAGCCAAGCGGCGGGAGGGAACACAGATACGCAGTATTTT.

The rearrangement joins TRBV6-5 to TRBJ2-5; 10 bases are a match to TRBD1. V lost 8 bases to trimming and J lost 5 bases; unmatched junction nucleotides: 14. Germline V CDR1 and CDR2: MNHEY, SVGAGI. This CDR3 has 16 residues. The CDR3 DNA reads TGTGCCAGCGAACCAACCGGGACAGGGGTGATGGAGACCCAGTACTTC. Translation gives CASEPTGTGVMETQYF.

The chain recombines TRBV6-5 with TRBJ2-2; 10 bases are shared with TRBD1. Germline V lookup: CDR1 MNHEY, CDR2 SVGAGI. CDR3 length: 14 amino acids. Trimming took 8 bases from V and 4 from J; bases not matched to a gene: 4. The CDR3 loop is CASARTGGTGELFF. CDR3 nucleotides: TGTGCCAGCGCCAGGACAGGGGGCACCGGGGAGCTGTTTTTT.

The chain combines TRBV7-9 with TRBJ1-1, with unresolved D. The CDR3 contains 15 residues. V was cut by 1 base and J by 12 bases, with 21 bases left in between. The germline CDR1 and CDR2 sequences are SEHNR and FQNEAQ (reference sequence). Here the CDR3 DNA reads TGTGCCAGCAGCTTAGGTCGGATGAACACCGGGAGAACTTTCTTT. It is translated as CASSLGRMNTGRTFF.

This clonotype was detected only a few times. V is TRBV12-3 or TRBV12-4 and J is TRBJ1-2; maybe TRBD1 (5 bases). The CDR3 is 13 amino acids. Trimming cost V 6 bases and J 4 bases, with 12 bases left between them. In DNA, the CDR3 is TGTGCCAGCAGCACGCCGGGGCGCTATGGCTACACCTTC. Its translation is CASSTPGRYGYTF.

The gene calls are TRBV7-2 and TRBJ2-5, with 8 bases fitting TRBD2. CDR3 size: 16 residues. Trimming at V came to 5 bases and at J to 1 base, leaving 9 bases not matched to a gene. The germline CDR1 and CDR2 sequences are SGHTA and FQGNSA. Written as DNA, the CDR3 is TGTGCCAGCAGCACAACTAGCGGTCGACTCCAAGAGACCCAGTACTTC. Translation gives CASSTTSGRLQETQYF.

In this sample, this clonotype turned up a few times. The chain uses TRBV27 and TRBJ2-7; D not resolved. Germline CDR1 and CDR2: MNHEY and SMNVEV (reference sequence). The CDR3 sequence is 13 residues long. The V end was cut by 3 bases, the J end by 3 bases, with 9 bases between. CDR3 nucleotides: TGTGCCAGCAGTTTGACTTATTTCTACGAGCAGTACTTC. This gives the protein CASSLTYFYEQYF.

In its sample, this clonotype was seen a few times. The chain carries TRBV18 and TRBJ1-2, with D possibly TRBD1 on 5 matching bases. The CDR3 covers 14 residues. Germline V gene sequence: CDR1 KGHSH, CDR2 LQKENI. Trimming took 4 bases from V and 2 from J, leaving 11 bases between them. CDR3 DNA: TGTGCCAGCTCACGGGGGACGGCCAACTATGGCTACACCTTC. Its protein product is CASSRGTANYGYTF.